This T cell receptor (beta chain) originates from a study of a mutant IDH1 vaccine in newly diagnosed glioma. On this clone itself: Its antigen is still unknown.

Some clones are missing from TCRdb's copy, which holds only in-frame ones; the method was immunoSEQ multiplex PCR. The sample holds under 150,000 clones; almost 90% are singletons and the top ten take around 0.61%. This CDR3 contains 14 residues. Germline V gives CDR1 MGHRA, CDR2 YSYEKL. Trimming stripped 2 bases from V and 2 bases from J, with 10 bases between. Time point indicated: week 11, during vaccination. In every dose of vaccine, 300 ug of mutant IDH1 20-mer peptide was given alongside topical imiquimod. The rearrangement links TRBV4-1 to TRBJ2-7, with a tentative D call TRBD1 (7 bases). This sequence originates from a woman between 45 and 60 years old with glioma. The sample was PBMCs, taken from a glioma patient whose treatment included an IDH1 peptide vaccine. Written as DNA, the CDR3 is TGCGCCAGCAGCCAACCAGGGGGGACCTACGAGCAGTACTTC. Translated: CASSQPGGTYEQYF.